This paragraph reports one TCR beta chain. Assay used: immunoSEQ multiplex PCR; TCRdb lists only in-frame clones, some missing. The sample has 45,000 to 60,000 clones; about 87% are singletons. These data come from a study of PD-L1 blockade in urothelial cancer. The CDR3 runs 15 residues. Trimming cost V 3 bases and J 7 bases; bases outside gene matches: 9. Looked up from germline, CDR1 is SGDLS and CDR2 is YYNGEE. The clonotype comes from a man between 35 and 55 years old with urothelial cancer. Sequencing was performed on PBMCs, taken around atezolizumab (anti-PD-L1) treatment. The genes are TRBV9 and TRBJ1-4; TRBD1 agrees at 7 bases. This CDR3 is CASSGSGGGFEKLFF. In DNA form, the CDR3 reads TGTGCCAGCAGCGGCTCGGGAGGGGGCTTTGAAAAACTGTTTTTT.